This TCR beta chain appears in the sequencing data of a study of OX40 agonist ivuxolimab in advanced cancers. With 4 bases clipped from V and 9 bases from J, the junction kept 16 bases outside the gene matches. The CDR3 runs to 18 residues. CDR1 is MNHEY, CDR2 SMNVEV, per germline (reference sequence). This clone was found once. The assay was immunoSEQ multiplex PCR, and TCRdb's table has in-frame clones only and misses some. Here the sample spans 50,000 to 75,000 clones, 84% being singletons. The clonotype comes from an adult with an advanced solid tumor such as melanoma, head and neck, liver or kidney cancer. The sequencing used CD4+ or CD8+ T cells sorted from blood, collected in a trial of the OX40 agonist ivuxolimab. The rearrangement joins TRBV27 to TRBJ1-6, with 9 bases lining up with TRBD1. The CDR3 DNA reads as TGTGCCAGCAGTTCGCGCCCGAACAAGCTGACAGGGGGTTCACCCCTCCACTTT. Translated: CASSSRPNKLTGGSPLHF.